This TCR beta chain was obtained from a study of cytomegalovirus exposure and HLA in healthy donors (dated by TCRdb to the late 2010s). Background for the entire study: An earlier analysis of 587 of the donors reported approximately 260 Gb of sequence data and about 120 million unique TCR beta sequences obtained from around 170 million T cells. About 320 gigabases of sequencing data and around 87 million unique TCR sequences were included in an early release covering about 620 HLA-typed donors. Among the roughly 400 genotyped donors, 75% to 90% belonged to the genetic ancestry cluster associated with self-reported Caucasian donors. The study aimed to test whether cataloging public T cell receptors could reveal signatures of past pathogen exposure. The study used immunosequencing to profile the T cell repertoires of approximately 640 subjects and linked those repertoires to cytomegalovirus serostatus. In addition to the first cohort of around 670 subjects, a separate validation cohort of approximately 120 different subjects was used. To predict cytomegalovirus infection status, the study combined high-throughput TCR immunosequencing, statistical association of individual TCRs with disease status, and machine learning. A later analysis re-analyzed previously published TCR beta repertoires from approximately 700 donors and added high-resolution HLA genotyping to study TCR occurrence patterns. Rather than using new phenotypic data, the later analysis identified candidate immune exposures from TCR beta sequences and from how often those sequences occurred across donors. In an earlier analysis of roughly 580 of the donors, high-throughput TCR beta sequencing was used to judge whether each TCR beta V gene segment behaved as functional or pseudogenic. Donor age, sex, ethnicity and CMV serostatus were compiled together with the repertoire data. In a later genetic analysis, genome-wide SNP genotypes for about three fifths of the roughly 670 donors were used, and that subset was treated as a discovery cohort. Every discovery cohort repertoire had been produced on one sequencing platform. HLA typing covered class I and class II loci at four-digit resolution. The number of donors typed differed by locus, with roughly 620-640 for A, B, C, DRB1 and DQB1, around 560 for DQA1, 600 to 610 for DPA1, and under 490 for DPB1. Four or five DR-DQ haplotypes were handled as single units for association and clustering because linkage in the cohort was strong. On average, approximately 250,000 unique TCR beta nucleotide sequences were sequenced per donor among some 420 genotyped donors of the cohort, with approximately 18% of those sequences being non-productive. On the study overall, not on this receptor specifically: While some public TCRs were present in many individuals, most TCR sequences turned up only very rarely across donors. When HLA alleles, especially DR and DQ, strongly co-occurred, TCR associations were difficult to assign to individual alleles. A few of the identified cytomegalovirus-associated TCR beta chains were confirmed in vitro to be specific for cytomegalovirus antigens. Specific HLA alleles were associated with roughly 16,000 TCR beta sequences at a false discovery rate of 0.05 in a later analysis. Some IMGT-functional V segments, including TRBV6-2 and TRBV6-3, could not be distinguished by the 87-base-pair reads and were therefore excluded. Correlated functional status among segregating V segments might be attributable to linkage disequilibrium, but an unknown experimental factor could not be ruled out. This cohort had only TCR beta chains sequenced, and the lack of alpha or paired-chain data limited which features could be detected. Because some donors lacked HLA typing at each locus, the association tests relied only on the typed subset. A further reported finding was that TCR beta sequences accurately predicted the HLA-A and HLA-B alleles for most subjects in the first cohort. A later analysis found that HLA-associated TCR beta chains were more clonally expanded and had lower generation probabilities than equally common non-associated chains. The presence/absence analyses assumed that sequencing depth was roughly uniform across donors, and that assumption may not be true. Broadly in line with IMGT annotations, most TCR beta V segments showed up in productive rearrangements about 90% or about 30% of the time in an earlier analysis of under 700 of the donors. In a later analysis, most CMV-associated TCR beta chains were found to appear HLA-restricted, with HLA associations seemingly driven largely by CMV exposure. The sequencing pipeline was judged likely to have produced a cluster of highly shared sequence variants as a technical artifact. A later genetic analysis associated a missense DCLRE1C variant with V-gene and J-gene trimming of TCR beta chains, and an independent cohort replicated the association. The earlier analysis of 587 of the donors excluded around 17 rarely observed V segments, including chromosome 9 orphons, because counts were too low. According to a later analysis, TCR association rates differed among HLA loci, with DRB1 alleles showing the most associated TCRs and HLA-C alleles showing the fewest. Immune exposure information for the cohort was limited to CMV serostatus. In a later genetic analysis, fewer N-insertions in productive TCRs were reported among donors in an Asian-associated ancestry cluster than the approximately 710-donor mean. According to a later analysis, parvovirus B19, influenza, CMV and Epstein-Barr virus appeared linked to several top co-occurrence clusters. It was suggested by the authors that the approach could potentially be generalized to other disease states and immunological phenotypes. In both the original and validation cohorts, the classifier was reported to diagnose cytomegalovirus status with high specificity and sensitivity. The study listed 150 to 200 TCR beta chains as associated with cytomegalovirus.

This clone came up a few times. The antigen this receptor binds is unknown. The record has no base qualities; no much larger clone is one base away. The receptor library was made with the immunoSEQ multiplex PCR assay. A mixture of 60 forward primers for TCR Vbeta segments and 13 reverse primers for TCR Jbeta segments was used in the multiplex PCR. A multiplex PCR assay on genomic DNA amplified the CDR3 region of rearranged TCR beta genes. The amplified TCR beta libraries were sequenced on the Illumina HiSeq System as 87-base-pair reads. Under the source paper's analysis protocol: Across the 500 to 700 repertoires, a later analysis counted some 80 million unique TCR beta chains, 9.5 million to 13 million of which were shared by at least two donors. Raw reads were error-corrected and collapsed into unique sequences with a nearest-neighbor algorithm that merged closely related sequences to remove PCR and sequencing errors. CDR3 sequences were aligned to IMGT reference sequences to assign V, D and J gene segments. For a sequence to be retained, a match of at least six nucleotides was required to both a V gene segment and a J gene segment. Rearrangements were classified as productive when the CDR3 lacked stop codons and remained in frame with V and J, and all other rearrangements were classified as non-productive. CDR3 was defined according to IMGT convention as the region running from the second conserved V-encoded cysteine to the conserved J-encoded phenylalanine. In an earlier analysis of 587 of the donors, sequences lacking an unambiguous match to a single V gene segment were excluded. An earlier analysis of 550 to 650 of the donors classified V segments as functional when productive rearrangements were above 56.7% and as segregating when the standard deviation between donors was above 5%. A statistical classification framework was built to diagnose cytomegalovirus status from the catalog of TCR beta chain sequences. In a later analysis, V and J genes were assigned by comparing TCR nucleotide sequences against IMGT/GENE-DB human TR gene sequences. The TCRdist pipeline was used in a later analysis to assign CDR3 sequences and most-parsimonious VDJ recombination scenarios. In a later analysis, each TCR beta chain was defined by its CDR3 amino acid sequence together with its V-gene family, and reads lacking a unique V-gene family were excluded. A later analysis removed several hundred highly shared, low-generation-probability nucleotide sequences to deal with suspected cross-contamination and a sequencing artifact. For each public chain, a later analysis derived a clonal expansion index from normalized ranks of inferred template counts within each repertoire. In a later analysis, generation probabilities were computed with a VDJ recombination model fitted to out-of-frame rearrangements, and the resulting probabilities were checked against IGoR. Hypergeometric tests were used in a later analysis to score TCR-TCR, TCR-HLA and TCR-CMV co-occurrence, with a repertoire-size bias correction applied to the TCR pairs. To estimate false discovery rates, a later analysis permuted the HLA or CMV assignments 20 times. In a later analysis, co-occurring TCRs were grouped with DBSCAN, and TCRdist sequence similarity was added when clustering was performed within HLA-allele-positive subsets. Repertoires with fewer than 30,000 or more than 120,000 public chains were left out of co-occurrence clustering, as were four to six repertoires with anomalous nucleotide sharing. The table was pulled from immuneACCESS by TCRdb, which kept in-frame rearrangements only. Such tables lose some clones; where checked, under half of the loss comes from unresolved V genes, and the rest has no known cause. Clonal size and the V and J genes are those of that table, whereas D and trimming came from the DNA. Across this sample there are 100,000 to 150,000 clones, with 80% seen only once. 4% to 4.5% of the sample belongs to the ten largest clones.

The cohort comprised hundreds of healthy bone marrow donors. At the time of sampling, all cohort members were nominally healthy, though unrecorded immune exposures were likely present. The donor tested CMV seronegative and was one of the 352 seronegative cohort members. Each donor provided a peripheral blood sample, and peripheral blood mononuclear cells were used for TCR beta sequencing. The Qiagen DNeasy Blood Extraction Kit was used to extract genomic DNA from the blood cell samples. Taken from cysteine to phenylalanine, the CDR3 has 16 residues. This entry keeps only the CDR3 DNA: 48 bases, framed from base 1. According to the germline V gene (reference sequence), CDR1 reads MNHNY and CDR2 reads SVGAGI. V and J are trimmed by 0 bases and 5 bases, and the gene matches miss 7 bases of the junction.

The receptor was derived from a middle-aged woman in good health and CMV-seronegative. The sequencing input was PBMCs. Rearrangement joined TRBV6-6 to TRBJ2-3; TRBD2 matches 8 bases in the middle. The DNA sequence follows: TGTGCCAGCAGTTACTCCGGCGGGAGGTGGGGAGATACGCAGTATTTT. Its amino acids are CASSYSGGRWGDTQYF.